This T cell receptor (beta chain) stems from a study of blood T cell repertoires in COVID-19. This table comes from immunoSEQ multiplex PCR, and its TCRdb copy is limited to in-frame clones, with some not included. The sample yields roughly 200,000 clones, 70% to 90% seen once. CDR1 LGHDT and CDR2 YNNKEL come from the germline V gene (reference sequence). The CDR3 extends over 16 amino acids. The J segment lost 3 bases and the V segment lost 6 bases, leaving 8 bases of the junction unmatched. The chain recombines TRBV3-1 (or the pseudogene TRBV3-2) with TRBJ2-3; 11 bases line up with TRBD2. The receptor's source is a young woman who had recovered from COVID-19. Sequencing used peripheral blood. DNA of the CDR3: TGTGCCAGCAGTCCCAGGACTAGCGGGTTTACAGATACGCAGTATTTT. Translated: CASSPRTSGFTDTQYF.